This note documents a single TCR beta chain sequence. Its target is not known. 60 Vbeta and 13 Jbeta primers were used in PCR. Measured with immunoSEQ multiplex PCR; TCRdb has only the in-frame clones, and not every one. The table has approximately 150,000 clones, 75% to 80% seen once. The data were taken from a study of cytomegalovirus exposure and HLA in healthy donors. Study-wide findings and caveats: 16,951 TCR beta sequences were associated with HLA alleles at 0.05 false discovery rate in a later analysis.

Material: PBMCs. The sequence was collected from a male donor in good health and CMV-seronegative.

For the CDR3, the DNA is TGTGCCAGCAACTGGGGAGTTGGGTCCAATGAGCAGTTCTTC. It encodes CASNWGVGSNEQFF. The chain recombines TRBV6-1 with TRBJ2-1; the D gene is possibly TRBD2 (5 bases). The V gene lost 7 bases and the J gene lost 6 bases, with 16 bases spanning the gap. From germline, CDR1 is MNHNS and CDR2 SASEGT. The CDR3 contains 14 residues.